This T cell receptor beta chain came from a study of shared clonotypes between healthy human individuals. Points from the study as a whole: What naive subsets generally showed was a larger estimated richness than memory subsets showed.

The assay used deep level. In the study's own analysis: Junction-only sequences without quality scores came from ImmunoSEQ, so filtering differed. Profiling relied on immunoSEQ multiplex PCR, and the TCRdb table lists in-frame clones only, not all of them. The V and J calls and clone size come from that table; D and trimming were worked out from the DNA. The data show some 700,000 clones, with about 92% seen just once and 30% to 40% held by the top ten. Remarks on this clone: Its target is not known.

Germline-derived CDR1 and CDR2 are SGHTA and FQGNSA. CDR3 length: 14 amino acids. V shed 1 base and J shed 5 bases, with 10 bases lying between them. This receptor was taken from a man between 18 and 35 years old in good health. Some clones in this sample may be carry-over from other donors' samples. The chain recombines TRBV7-2 with TRBJ2-3; possibly TRBD1 for D (6 bases). Material for sequencing was memory CD8+ T cells from PBMCs. Subset denoted: CD45RO+ cells pooled with CCR7-negative TemRA cells. The CDR3 region has the DNA TGTGCCAGCAGCTTAGAACAGGGCAGAGATACGCAGTATTTT. Translation: CASSLEQGRDTQYF.